These 10 T cell receptor beta chains came from one sample sequenced in a study of T cell repertoires in cytomegalovirus infection. In TCRdb, the reads were re-called with MiXCR into one record per CDR3 protein. The table lists around 140,000 distinct CDR3 sequences, under 8% of them singletons. Sequencing was carried out using PBMCs. The receptors stem from a human donor in good health (CMV status not recorded). Some clones in this sample may be carry-over from other donors' samples.

This clonotype appeared many times. This rearrangement joins TRBV7-2 to TRBJ2-7, with D perhaps matching TRBD2 (6 bases). V was clipped by 1 base and J by 3 bases, with 19 bases between them. This CDR3 comprises 17 residues. Germline CDR1 is SGHTA and CDR2 is FQGNSA. Here the CDR3 reads CASSLEASGSSYYEQYF. CDR3 in DNA: TGTGCCAGCAGCTTAGAGGCCAGCGGGTCATCCTACTACGAGCAGTACTTC.

This clonotype was recorded many times. The chain joins TRBV7-2 to TRBJ2-1; 11 nucleotides align to TRBD2. The CDR3 runs 16 residues. After removal of 1 base from V and 6 bases from J, the junction contained 5 bases not matched to a gene. CDR1 is SGHTA and CDR2 is FQGNSA in the germline V gene. The CDR3 loop is CASSLEILAGANEQFF. The CDR3, as DNA: TGTGCCAGCAGCTTAGAGATACTAGCGGGGGCCAATGAGCAGTTCTTC. Combining the CDR3 with reference TRBV7-2 and TRBJ2-1 gives the whole variable domain GAGVSQSPSNKVTEKGKDVELRCDPISGHTALYWYRQSLGQGLEFLIYFQGNSAPDKSGLPSDRFSAERTGGSVSTLTIQRTQQEDSAVYLCASSLEILAGANEQFFGPGTRLTVL.

This clonotype was detected a few times. The chain uses TRBV20-1 and TRBJ2-7; 9 bases align to TRBD1. With V trimmed by 5 bases and J by 6 bases, 11 bases remained unmatched. Germline CDR1 and CDR2: DFQATT and SNEGSKA (reference sequence). The CDR3 runs 14 residues. CDR3 amino acids: CSAYPGQGYIEQYF. DNA of the CDR3: TGCAGTGCTTACCCGGGACAGGGTTATATCGAGCAGTACTTC.

This clonotype was observed a few times. The chain recombines TRBV19 with TRBJ2-3, with D possibly called TRBD1 or TRBD2 (5 bases each). Looked up from germline, CDR1 is LNHDA and CDR2 is SQIVND (reference sequence). This CDR3 region has 15 residues. V dropped 7 bases and J dropped 0 bases, with 14 bases sitting between them. In DNA, the CDR3 is TGTGCCAGTAAGCCGGGGCCCGCTAGCACAGATACGCAGTATTTT. It specifies CASKPGPASTDTQYF. Using reference TRBV19 and TRBJ2-3 for the parts outside the CDR3, the full variable domain is DGGITQSPKYLFRKEGQNVTLSCEQNLNHDAMYWYRQDPGQGLRLIYYSQIVNDFQKGDIAEGYSVSREKKESFPLTVTSAQKNPTAFYLCASKPGPASTDTQYFGPGTRLTVL.

This clonotype was counted ten times or more. V and J are TRBV2 and TRBJ1-1; D might be TRBD1 (5 bases). V was clipped by 1 base and J by 5 bases, with 14 bases between them. CDR1 and CDR2 from the germline V gene are SNHLY and FYNNEI. The CDR3 runs to 15 residues. Here the CDR3 DNA reads TGTGCCAGCAGTGAAGGGGGGAGGTCGGATACTGAAGCTTTCTTT. Protein product: CASSEGGRSDTEAFF.

The J gene is TRBJ2-1, the V gene TRBV20-1; 11 positions match TRBD2. The CDR3 consists of 14 residues. V trimming: 7 bases; J trimming: 4 bases; junction bases outside the gene matches: 6. Germline loops: CDR1 DFQATT, CDR2 SNEGSKA (reference sequence). CDR3 protein: CSVLAGGFYNEQFF. CDR3 nucleotides: TGCAGTGTTTTAGCGGGGGGGTTTTACAATGAGCAGTTCTTC.

This clonotype appeared many times. The chain recombines TRBV20-1 with TRBJ1-1; D uncertain. V lost 2 bases to trimming and J lost 0 bases, with 10 bases between them. Germline V CDR1 and CDR2: DFQATT, SNEGSKA (reference sequence). The CDR3 sequence is 14 residues long. CDR3 region: CSARQAGMNTEAFF. Here the CDR3 DNA reads TGCAGTGCTAGACAGGCGGGGATGAACACTGAAGCTTTCTTT.

This clonotype was seen many times. The chain employs TRBV28 and TRBJ2-1; perhaps D is TRBD1 or TRBD2 (5 bases each). Germline V gives CDR1 MDHEN, CDR2 SYDVKM. CDR3 size: 14 residues. The germline V and J ends were trimmed by 5 bases and 6 bases, with 14 bases remaining between them. This CDR3 reads CASSTPGPINEQFF. Here the CDR3 DNA reads TGTGCCAGCAGTACCCCGGGACCGATCAATGAGCAGTTCTTC.

This clonotype came up a few times. The chain employs TRBV2 and TRBJ2-3; unclear D gene. CDR1 is SNHLY and CDR2 is FYNNEI in the germline V gene. The ends were cut back, 4 bases at V and 4 bases at J, with 15 bases in the middle. The CDR3 is 15 amino acids. CDR3 protein: CASSGYPSGADTQYF. CDR3 bases: TGTGCCAGCAGTGGATACCCGTCGGGCGCAGATACGCAGTATTTT.

This clonotype was seen at least ten times. V is TRBV29-1 and J is TRBJ2-1, with 9 bases fitting TRBD2. Germline assignment: CDR1 SQVTM and CDR2 ANQGSEA. The CDR3 sequence is 14 residues long. The trim removed 7 bases at V and 0 bases at J, leaving 4 bases unmatched. In nucleotides, the CDR3 is TGCAGCGCTGCGGGGGGGCCCTCCTACAATGAGCAGTTCTTC. Its translation is CSAAGGPSYNEQFF.